This TCR beta chain was documented in a study of shared clonotypes between healthy human individuals. Notes on this clone: Its matching antigen is unknown.

Whole-study findings and limits: Richness estimates generally favored naive over memory subsets. It was observed that approximately 5% of naive CD4 clonotypes were shared across a handful of donors.

Naive CD8 isolation took CD45RO-negative cells positively selected for CCR7 and excluded terminally differentiated effector memory CD45RA+ cells. Sorted-subset replicate PCRs used about 180 ng DNA, roughly 28,000 T cell genomes. The data were produced by immunoSEQ multiplex PCR, yet TCRdb's version contains in-frame clones alone and is incomplete. The table includes about 600,000 clones, about 95% detected once. CDR1 and CDR2 (germline): MNHNS, SASEGT. The trim removed 3 bases at V and 1 base at J, leaving 1 base unmatched. The CDR3 runs 15 residues. The sequenced sample was naive CD8+ T cells sorted from blood. This sequence was found in a woman in her thirties in good health. V and J are TRBV6-1 and TRBJ2-7; 12 bases fit TRBD2. The CDR3 spells CASSDGLAGSYEQYF. CDR3 DNA sequence: TGTGCCAGCAGTGACGGACTAGCGGGGTCCTACGAGCAGTACTTC.